This record looks at one T cell receptor (beta chain) sequence and its context. What it recognizes is unknown. The sample is drawn from a study of T cell responses to AZD1222 COVID-19 vaccine. Study conclusions and caveats: As reported, nearly half of all spike-specific TCRs target variant regions that are unmutated. In a largely white British group with more females than males, clonal diversity was possibly underestimated. When two AZD1222 doses had been given, Spike-specific TCR breadth and depth rose.

Sequencing was performed with immunoSEQ multiplex PCR; in TCRdb, only in-frame clones are kept and a portion is missing. The sample contains about 160,000 clones, around nine tenths of which appear only once. V shed 4 bases and J shed 2 bases, with 15 bases lying between them. This CDR3 has 14 amino acids. The germline V gene encodes CDR1 SQVTM and CDR2 ANQGSEA. The TCR comes from an adult in good health. The sequenced sample was peripheral blood, obtained on day 0 of AZD1222 vaccination. This sequence joins TRBV29-1 and TRBJ2-7, with no clear D. The CDR3 here is CSVVEGRFTYEQYF. The CDR3 bases are TGCAGCGTTGTAGAAGGCAGGTTCACCTACGAGCAGTACTTC.